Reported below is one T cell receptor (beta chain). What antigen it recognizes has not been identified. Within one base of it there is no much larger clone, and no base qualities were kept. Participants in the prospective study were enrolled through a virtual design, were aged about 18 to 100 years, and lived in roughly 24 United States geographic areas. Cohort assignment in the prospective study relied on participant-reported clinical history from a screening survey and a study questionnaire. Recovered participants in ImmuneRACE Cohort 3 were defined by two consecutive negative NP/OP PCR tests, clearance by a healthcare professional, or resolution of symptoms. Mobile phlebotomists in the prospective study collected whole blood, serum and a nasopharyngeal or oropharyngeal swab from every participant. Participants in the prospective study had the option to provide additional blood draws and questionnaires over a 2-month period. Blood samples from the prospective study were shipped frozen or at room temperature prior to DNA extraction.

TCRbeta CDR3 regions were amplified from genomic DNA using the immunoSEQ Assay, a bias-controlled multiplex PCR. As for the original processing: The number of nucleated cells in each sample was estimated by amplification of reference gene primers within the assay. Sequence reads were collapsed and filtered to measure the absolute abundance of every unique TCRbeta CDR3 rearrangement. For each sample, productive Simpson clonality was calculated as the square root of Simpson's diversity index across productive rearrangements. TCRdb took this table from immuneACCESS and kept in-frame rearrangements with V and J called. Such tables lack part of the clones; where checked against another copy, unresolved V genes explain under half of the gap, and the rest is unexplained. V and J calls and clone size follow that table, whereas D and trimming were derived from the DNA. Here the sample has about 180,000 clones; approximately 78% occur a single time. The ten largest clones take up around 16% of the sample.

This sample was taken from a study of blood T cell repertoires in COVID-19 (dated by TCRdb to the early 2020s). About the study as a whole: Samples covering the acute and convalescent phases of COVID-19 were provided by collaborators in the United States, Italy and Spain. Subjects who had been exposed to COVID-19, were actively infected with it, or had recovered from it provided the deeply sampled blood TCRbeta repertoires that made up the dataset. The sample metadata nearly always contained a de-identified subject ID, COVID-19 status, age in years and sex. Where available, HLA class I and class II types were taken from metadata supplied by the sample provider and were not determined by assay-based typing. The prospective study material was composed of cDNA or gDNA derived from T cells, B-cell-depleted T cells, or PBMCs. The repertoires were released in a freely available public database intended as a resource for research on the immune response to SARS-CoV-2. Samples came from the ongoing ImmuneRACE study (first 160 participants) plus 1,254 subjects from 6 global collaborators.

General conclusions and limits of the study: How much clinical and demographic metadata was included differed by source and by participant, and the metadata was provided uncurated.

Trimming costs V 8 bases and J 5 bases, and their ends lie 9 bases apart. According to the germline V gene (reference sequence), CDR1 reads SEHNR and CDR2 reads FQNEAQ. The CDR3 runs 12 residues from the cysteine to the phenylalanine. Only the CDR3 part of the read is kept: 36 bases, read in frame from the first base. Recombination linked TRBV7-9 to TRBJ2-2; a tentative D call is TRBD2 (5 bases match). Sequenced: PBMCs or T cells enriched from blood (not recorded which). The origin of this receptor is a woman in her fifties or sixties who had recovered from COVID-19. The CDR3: CASGSLTGELFF. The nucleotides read TGTGCCAGCGGGAGTTTGACCGGGGAGCTGTTTTTT.